This T cell receptor (beta chain) came from a study of early T cells in non-severe SARS-CoV-2 infection. Study at large: Unsorted whole blood bulk RNA was sequenced, with unpaired chains.

In this sample, this clonotype turned up a few times. The antigen is undetermined. Study-wide results and limits: Sequences matched to VDJdb favored anti-spike CD8 responses, while private and CD4 specificities were missed.

As part of library construction, unique molecular identifiers were attached to individual cDNA molecules. Using its own MiXCR run on the 5' RACE reads, TCRdb lists one record per CDR3 protein. Among around 77,000 distinct CDR3 sequences listed, about 9.4% were seen once. CDR1 and CDR2 (germline): SGHRS, YFSETQ. Trimming shortened V by 1 base and J by 3 bases, and 11 bases separated the two germline ends. The CDR3 contains 14 residues. This receptor was obtained from an adult who was a healthcare worker with PCR-confirmed SARS-CoV-2 infection or an uninfected control (not recorded which). The chain employs TRBV5-1 and TRBJ2-7; D unresolved. Here the sequenced sample was whole blood, taken at baseline. The CDR3 spells CASSLSDPNYEQYF. The CDR3 nucleotides read TGCGCCAGCAGCTTGTCTGATCCCAACTACGAGCAGTACTTC.